These 30 T cell receptor beta chains were all obtained from the same sample, sequenced in a study of T cell responses to AZD1222 COVID-19 vaccine. Clones were read by immunoSEQ multiplex PCR, and TCRdb kept only the in-frame ones, dropping some. The sample holds roughly 140,000 clones, around 89% seen once. Sample: peripheral blood, taken on day 0 of AZD1222 vaccination. The source of these receptors is an adult in good health.

The rearrangement joins TRBV5-5 to TRBJ1-1, with D possibly matching TRBD1 (6 bases). The CDR3 loop spans 14 amino acids. The germline gives CDR1 SGHKS, CDR2 YYEKEE (reference sequence). Trimming left V 0 bases short and J 7 bases short, with 13 bases between. The CDR3 protein is CASSLEQGIREAFF. CDR3 coding DNA: TGTGCCAGCAGCTTGGAACAGGGAATTCGTGAAGCTTTCTTT.

Only one count was recorded for this clone. The J gene is TRBJ1-2, the V gene TRBV18; 10 bases map to TRBD1. Germline CDR1 and CDR2: KGHSH and LQKENI. This CDR3 spans 16 amino acids. The ends lost 4 bases at V and 3 bases at J; junction bases unmatched: 8. The CDR3 bases are TGTGCCAGCTCACGACTCGACAGGGGGCGAGACTATGGCTACACCTTC. Translating it yields CASSRLDRGRDYGYTF.

The J gene is TRBJ2-7, the V gene TRBV7-2; 8 bases map to TRBD1. Trimming at V came to 8 bases and at J to 5 bases, leaving 14 bases not matched to a gene. Germline CDR1 is SGHTA and CDR2 is FQGNSA. The length of the CDR3 is 15 residues. CDR3: CASGSTGANKDEQYF. Here the CDR3 DNA reads TGTGCCAGCGGGTCGACAGGGGCTAATAAGGACGAGCAGTACTTC. Variable domain in full (rest from reference TRBV7-2 and TRBJ2-7): GAGVSQSPSNKVTEKGKDVELRCDPISGHTALYWYRQSLGQGLEFLIYFQGNSAPDKSGLPSDRFSAERTGGSVSTLTIQRTQQEDSAVYLCASGSTGANKDEQYFGPGTRLTVT.

The J gene is TRBJ1-1, the V gene TRBV27, with 9 bases matching TRBD1. CDR1 MNHEY and CDR2 SMNVEV come from the germline V gene (reference sequence). The CDR3 has 14 residues. The V gene end was trimmed by 7 bases and the J gene end by 5 bases; junction bases not matched to a gene: 8. The CDR3 loop is CASILTGGWTEAFF. CDR3 coding DNA: TGTGCCAGCATTCTGACAGGGGGTTGGACTGAAGCTTTCTTT.

The genes are TRBV6-6 and TRBJ1-5, with D possibly being TRBD1 (5 bases). CDR3 length equals 13 residues. V was pared by 7 bases and J by 6 bases, with 13 bases between. The germline gives CDR1 MNHNY, CDR2 SVGAGI (reference sequence). The CDR3: CASTYDSRQPQHF. The CDR3, as DNA: TGTGCCAGCACATACGACAGTCGTCAGCCCCAGCATTTT.

The chain combines TRBV6-5 with TRBJ1-2; D perhaps matches TRBD1 (6 bases). CDR3 size: 14 residues. Trimming left V 2 bases short and J 8 bases short, with 15 bases between. Per germline, CDR1 MNHEY and CDR2 SVGAGI. The CDR3 coding sequence is TGTGCCAGCAGTTACGGGGGGGCAGGGCGAGGCTACACCTTC. Amino acids: CASSYGGAGRGYTF.

The chain uses TRBV12-3 or TRBV12-4 and TRBJ2-5, with D possibly being TRBD2 (6 bases). This CDR3 is built from 12 residues. Trimming took 4 bases from V and 7 from J, leaving 10 bases between them. CDR3 sequence reads: CASSWSGGTQYF. The CDR3 nucleotides read TGTGCCAGCAGTTGGTCCGGGGGGACCCAGTACTTC.

The rearrangement links TRBV28 to TRBJ2-5, with TRBD2 matching 7 bases. The V gene end was trimmed by 2 bases and the J gene end by 6 bases; junction bases not matched to a gene: 6. Germline CDR1 is MDHEN and CDR2 is SYDVKM. CDR3 length: 14 amino acids. The CDR3 spells CASSLGGSGKTQYF. The DNA for the CDR3 is TGTGCCAGCAGTTTAGGCGGGAGCGGGAAGACCCAGTACTTC.

The J gene is TRBJ1-1, the V gene TRBV5-1; 10 bases are a match to TRBD1. Germline values: CDR1 SGHRS, CDR2 YFSETQ. The V segment lost 0 bases and the J segment 4 bases; nucleotides outside the gene matches: 3. This CDR3 has 15 amino acids. The CDR3 loop reads CASSLGQGAPTEAFF. The CDR3 nucleotides are TGCGCCAGCAGCTTGGGACAGGGGGCGCCCACTGAAGCTTTCTTT.

The chain carries TRBV3-1 (or the pseudogene TRBV3-2) and TRBJ2-4; no clear D. The CDR3 is 11 residues long. Germline CDR1 LGHDT, CDR2 YNNKEL (reference sequence). V lost 0 bases and J 10 bases, leaving 4 bases between the germline ends. Here the CDR3 reads CASSQESIQYF. CDR3 sequence (DNA): TGTGCCAGCAGCCAAGAGAGTATTCAGTACTTC.

This clone was counted only a few times. This chain links TRBV20-1 with TRBJ1-2; D gene uncertain. The CDR3 consists of 11 residues. From germline, CDR1 is DFQATT and CDR2 SNEGSKA (reference sequence). V shed 4 bases and J shed 6 bases, with 9 bases lying between them. CDR3 sequence reads: CSAKSGDGYTF. CDR3 nucleotide sequence: TGCAGTGCTAAGTCTGGTGATGGCTACACCTTC.

The CDR3 DNA reads TGTGCCAGCAGTGGAGGACGGGGGGGAATCTGGAACACCATATATTTT. Translation gives CASSGGRGGIWNTIYF. The rearrangement links TRBV6-6 to TRBJ1-3, with D possibly being TRBD1 (5 bases). V lost 5 bases and J 7 bases, leaving 21 bases between the germline ends. CDR3 length equals 16 residues. Germline CDR1 and CDR2: MNHNY and SVGAGI (reference sequence).

The V gene is TRBV3-1 (or the pseudogene TRBV3-2), the J gene TRBJ1-1, with D tentatively TRBD1 (5 bases). CDR3 size: 14 residues. The V and J ends lost 4 bases and 1 base respectively, with 10 bases between them. Germline V gives CDR1 LGHDT, CDR2 YNNKEL (reference sequence). In nucleotides, the CDR3 is TGTGCCAGCAGCCGAGGACACCAGAACACTGAAGCTTTCTTT. This translates into CASSRGHQNTEAFF.

This clone has just a few counts. The chain has TRBV12-3 or TRBV12-4 and TRBJ1-2; no definite D call. This CDR3 has 13 amino acids. V lost 5 bases, J lost 4 bases, and 11 bases lay in between. The DNA of the CDR3 is TGTGCCAGCAGTGGGTGGTGGGCCTATGGCTACACCTTC. As protein: CASSGWWAYGYTF.

The chain joins TRBV11-2 to TRBJ1-2; D remains unclear. Trimming removed 1 base from V and 1 base from J, with 10 bases in between. Germline CDR1 SGHAT, CDR2 FQNNGV. This CDR3 spans 15 amino acids. This chain's CDR3 is CASSLGQNNNYGYTF. The CDR3 region has the DNA TGTGCCAGCAGCTTAGGTCAGAATAATAACTATGGCTACACCTTC.

This clone was picked up one time. This chain connects TRBV9 to TRBJ2-3; TRBD1 might be the D (5 bases). The CDR3 is 15 amino acids. V shed 3 bases and J shed 5 bases, with 16 bases lying between them. In germline, CDR1 is SGDLS, CDR2 YYNGEE. This CDR3 is CASSASQALRDTQYF. As DNA, the CDR3 is TGTGCCAGCAGCGCCTCACAGGCTTTGCGAGATACGCAGTATTTT.

This chain uses TRBV20-1 with TRBJ1-5; D is ambiguous. This CDR3 region has 16 residues. Trimming cost V 3 bases and J 3 bases, with 18 bases left between them. CDR1 DFQATT and CDR2 SNEGSKA come from the germline V gene (reference sequence). The CDR3 is CSASSLADGPNQPQHF. The DNA for the CDR3 is TGCAGTGCTAGTTCGTTAGCGGACGGACCCAATCAGCCCCAGCATTTT.

The chain is built from TRBV7-2 and TRBJ2-1, with D maybe TRBD2 (5 bases). The V and J ends lost 5 bases and 2 bases respectively, with 13 bases between them. The germline gives CDR1 SGHTA, CDR2 FQGNSA. This CDR3 is built from 15 residues. The CDR3 sequence is CASSQTGSTYNEQFF. DNA for the CDR3: TGTGCCAGCAGCCAAACTGGGAGCACCTACAATGAGCAGTTCTTC.

The chain uses TRBV25-1 and TRBJ2-7, with a tentative D call TRBD2 (5 bases). The CDR3 is 16 residues long. Germline loops: CDR1 MGHDK, CDR2 SYGVNS. V lost 4 bases to trimming and J lost 1 base, with 17 bases between them. The CDR3 loop reads CASSAGWGDHSYEQYF. CDR3 nucleotide sequence: TGTGCCAGCAGTGCCGGGTGGGGAGATCATTCCTACGAGCAGTACTTC.

The chain carries TRBV19 and TRBJ2-3, with 12 bases that match TRBD2. The germline gives CDR1 LNHDA, CDR2 SQIVND (reference sequence). This CDR3 has 17 residues. Trimming took 5 bases from V and 5 from J; bases not matched to a gene: 11. The CDR3, as DNA: TGTGCCAGTAGTCCTAGCGGGGGGGCAATTCTGGGAGATACGCAGTATTTT. This codes for CASSPSGGAILGDTQYF.

The chain combines TRBV11-2 with TRBJ2-2; 7 bases agree with TRBD1. J was trimmed by 8 bases and V by 5 bases; bases with no gene match: 8. The CDR3 length is 14 residues. The germline V gene encodes CDR1 SGHAT and CDR2 FQNNGV. Here the CDR3 DNA reads TGTGCCAGCAGCGGCCCACAGGGGAATGGGGAGCTGTTTTTT. Residues: CASSGPQGNGELFF.

Worth noting for this clone: Different DNA sequences within this sample yield the same CDR3. V gene TRBV6-5 combines with J gene TRBJ2-7; 10 bases match TRBD2. Trimming at V came to 5 bases and at J to 4 bases, leaving 2 bases not matched to a gene. The CDR3 runs to 13 residues. The germline V gene encodes CDR1 MNHEY and CDR2 SVGAGI. CDR3 in amino acids: CASSLAGAYEQYF. The CDR3 region has the DNA TGTGCCAGCAGTCTAGCGGGAGCTTACGAGCAGTACTTC.

This clone has a single count. The rearrangement uses TRBV7-8 and TRBJ1-4; no reliable D call. The CDR3 has 13 amino acids. V was shortened by 0 bases and J by 8 bases, with 7 bases between the two germline ends. Germline-derived CDR1 and CDR2 are SGHVS and FQNEAQ. In DNA, the CDR3 is TGTGCCAGCAGCTTAGCGCATCGGGAAAAACTGTTTTTT. Translating it yields CASSLAHREKLFF.

This chain links TRBV9 with TRBJ2-3, with D possibly being TRBD2 (5 bases). V gave up 6 bases and J gave up 4 bases, with 15 bases separating them. Germline values: CDR1 SGDLS, CDR2 YYNGEE. The CDR3 is made up of 14 amino acids. CDR3 in amino acids: CASKHGVDPDTQYF. The CDR3, as DNA: TGTGCCAGCAAACACGGGGTCGACCCAGATACGCAGTATTTT.

This clone appeared once. The chain carries TRBV15 and TRBJ1-4; D is ambiguous. The CDR3 totals 14 residues. The germline V gene encodes CDR1 LNHNV and CDR2 YYDKDF (reference sequence). Between the trimmed V and J ends, which lost 0 bases and 5 bases, there was a span of 7 bases. CDR3 loop: CATSRDPPNEKLFF. The CDR3 nucleotides are TGTGCCACCAGCAGAGATCCTCCGAATGAAAAACTGTTTTTT. The variable domain in full, with the rest retrieved from reference TRBV15 and TRBJ1-4, is DAMVIQNPRYQVTQFGKPVTLSCSQTLNHNVMYWYQQKSSQAPKLLFHYYDKDFNNEADTPDNFQSRRPNTSFCFLDIRSPGLGDTAMYLCATSRDPPNEKLFFGSGTQLSVL.

This clone was counted a single time. This chain links TRBV27 with TRBJ1-2; a possible D gene is TRBD1 (6 bases). Trimming left V 2 bases short and J 8 bases short, with 15 bases between. CDR3 length: 14 amino acids. The germline V gene encodes CDR1 MNHEY and CDR2 SMNVEV (reference sequence). The CDR3 sequence is CASSLVWGGQGYTF. DNA of the CDR3: TGTGCCAGCAGTTTAGTCTGGGGGGGCCAAGGCTACACCTTC.

The chain combines TRBV5-1 with TRBJ1-1; D perhaps matches TRBD1 (6 bases). The CDR3 length is 15 residues. V gave up 4 bases and J gave up 5 bases, with 18 bases separating them. Germline lookup yields CDR1 SGHRS and CDR2 YFSETQ. In DNA form, the CDR3 reads TGCGCCAGCAGCCCTCAACAGGGCACCCGGACTGAAGCTTTCTTT. Translation gives CASSPQQGTRTEAFF.

This clone has a handful of counts. This rearrangement joins TRBV5-1 to TRBJ2-5, with D tentatively TRBD1 (7 bases). There are 14 residues in the CDR3. The V end lost 4 bases, the J end lost 2 bases, and 12 bases lay between the germline ends. CDR1 is SGHRS and CDR2 is YFSETQ in the germline V gene. The CDR3 loop reads CASSAGQQQETQYF. CDR3 nucleotide sequence: TGCGCCAGCAGCGCGGGACAGCAGCAAGAGACCCAGTACTTC.

This clone was seen once. This rearrangement joins TRBV11-2 to TRBJ1-2; D is possibly TRBD1 (5 bases). This CDR3 region has 13 residues. Trimming took 8 bases from V and 6 from J, leaving 16 bases between them. Germline CDR1 reads SGHAT; CDR2 reads FQNNGV. As DNA, the CDR3 is TGTGCCAGCCGGCGGGGGGTTTATGATGGCTACACCTTC. Translated, it gives CASRRGVYDGYTF. The whole variable domain, remainder taken from reference TRBV11-2 and TRBJ1-2, is EAGVAQSPRYKIIEKRQSVAFWCNPISGHATLYWYQQILGQGPKLLIQFQNNGVVDDSQLPKDRFSAERLKGVDSTLKIQPAKLEDSAVYLCASRRGVYDGYTFGSGTRLTVV.

The CDR3 reads CASSKDRDSYEQYF. CDR3 in DNA: TGTGCCAGCTCCAAGGACAGAGACTCCTACGAGCAGTACTTC. The chain links TRBV18 to TRBJ2-7; weak D call: TRBD1 (6 bases). CDR1 and CDR2 (germline): KGHSH, LQKENI. V lost 6 bases and J lost 0, with 12 bases in between. The CDR3 runs 14 residues.